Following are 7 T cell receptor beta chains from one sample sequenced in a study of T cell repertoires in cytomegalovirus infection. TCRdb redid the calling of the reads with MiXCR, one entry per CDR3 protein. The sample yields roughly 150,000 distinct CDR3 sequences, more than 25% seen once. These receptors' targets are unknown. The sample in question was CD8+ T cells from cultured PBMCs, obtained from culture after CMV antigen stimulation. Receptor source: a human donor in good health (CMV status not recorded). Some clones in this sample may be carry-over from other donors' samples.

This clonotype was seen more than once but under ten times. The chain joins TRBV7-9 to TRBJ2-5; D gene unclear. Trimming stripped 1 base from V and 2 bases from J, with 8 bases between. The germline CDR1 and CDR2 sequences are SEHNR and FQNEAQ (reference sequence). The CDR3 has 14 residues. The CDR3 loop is CASSLDAFQETQYF. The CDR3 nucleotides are TGTGCCAGCAGCTTAGACGCTTTTCAAGAGACCCAGTACTTC.

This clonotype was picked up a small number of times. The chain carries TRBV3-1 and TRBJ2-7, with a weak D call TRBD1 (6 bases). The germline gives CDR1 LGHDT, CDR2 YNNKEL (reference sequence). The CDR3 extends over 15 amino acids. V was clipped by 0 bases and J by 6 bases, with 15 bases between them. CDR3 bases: TGTGCCAGCAGCCAAGAGAACAGGGAACCGGTCGAGCAGTACTTC. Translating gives CASSQENREPVEQYF.

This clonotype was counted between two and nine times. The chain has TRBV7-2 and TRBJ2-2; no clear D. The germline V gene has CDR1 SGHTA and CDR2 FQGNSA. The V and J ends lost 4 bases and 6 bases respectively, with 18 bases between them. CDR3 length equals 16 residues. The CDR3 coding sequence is TGTGCCAGCAGCTCCGTGGGCCTAGGGTTCCCCGGGGAGCTGTTTTTT. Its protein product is CASSSVGLGFPGELFF.

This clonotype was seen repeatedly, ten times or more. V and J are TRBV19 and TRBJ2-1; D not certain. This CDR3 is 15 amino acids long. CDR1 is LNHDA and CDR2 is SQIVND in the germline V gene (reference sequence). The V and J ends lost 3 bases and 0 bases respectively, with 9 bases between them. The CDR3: CASSILSSSYNEQFF. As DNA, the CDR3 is TGTGCCAGTAGTATCCTGTCGAGCTCCTACAATGAGCAGTTCTTC.

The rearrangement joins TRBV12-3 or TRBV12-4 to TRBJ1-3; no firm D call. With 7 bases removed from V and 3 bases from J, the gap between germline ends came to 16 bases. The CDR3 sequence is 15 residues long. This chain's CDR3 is CASNLFEVVGNTIYF. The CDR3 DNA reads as TGTGCCAGCAACCTATTTGAGGTGGTTGGAAACACCATATATTTT.

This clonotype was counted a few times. Here the CDR3 reads CASSLAGTGGPWGTDTQYF. The CDR3 bases are TGTGCCAGCAGCTTAGCCGGGACAGGGGGCCCCTGGGGCACAGATACGCAGTATTTT. J is TRBJ2-3 and V is TRBV7-6; 12 nucleotides agree with TRBD1. This CDR3 has 19 amino acids. After removal of 0 bases from V and 1 base from J, the junction contained 8 bases not matched to a gene. Germline-derived CDR1 and CDR2 are SGHVS and FNYEAQ.

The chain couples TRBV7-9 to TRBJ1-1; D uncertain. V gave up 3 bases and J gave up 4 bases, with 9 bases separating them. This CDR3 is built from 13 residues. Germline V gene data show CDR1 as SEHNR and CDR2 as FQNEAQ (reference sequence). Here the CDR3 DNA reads TGTGCCAGCAGCTTTGTTGGTCCCACTGAAGCTTTCTTT. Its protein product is CASSFVGPTEAFF.